The 26 T cell receptor beta chains listed next were all sequenced from one sample in a study of T-cell reconstitution after alpha-beta-depleted transplantation in children. Researchers prepared the TCRbeta library using unique molecular identifiers, the study reports. TCRdb reprocessed the PCR reads via MiXCR and lists one record per CDR3 protein. The sample has a few hundred thousand distinct CDR3 sequences, about a tenth seen once. The specimen comprised PBMCs from the stem cell graft donor, sampled from the stem cell graft. The receptor set was obtained from a human donor who donated a stem cell graft to a child with acute myeloid leukemia.

This clonotype was observed a handful of times. The V and J genes are TRBV6-2 or TRBV6-3 and TRBJ1-1; no definite D call. The CDR3 runs to 13 residues. V was pared by 1 base and J by 1 base, with 4 bases between. The germline CDR1 and CDR2 sequences are MNHEY and SVGEGT. CDR3 in amino acids: CASSYYSNTEAFF. In nucleotides, the CDR3 is TGTGCCAGCAGTTACTACTCGAACACTGAAGCTTTCTTT.

This clonotype was seen only a few times. The chain recombines TRBV29-1 with TRBJ2-2, with D unresolved. CDR1 is SQVTM and CDR2 is ANQGSEA in the germline V gene. With 5 bases removed from V and 0 bases from J, the gap between germline ends came to 4 bases. The CDR3 loop spans 12 amino acids. In DNA form, the CDR3 reads TGCAGCGTTTCGGCGAACACCGGGGAGCTGTTTTTT. It specifies CSVSANTGELFF.

This clonotype was observed a few times. This chain uses TRBV29-1 with TRBJ2-2, with D possibly TRBD2 on 5 matching bases. V was cut by 4 bases and J by 6 bases, with 15 bases left in between. Germline values: CDR1 SQVTM, CDR2 ANQGSEA. This CDR3 has 14 amino acids. CDR3 DNA: TGCAGCGTTGTATCGGGAAGTATCTCCGGGGAGCTGTTTTTT. Encoded protein: CSVVSGSISGELFF.

The chain links TRBV20-1 to TRBJ2-1; 9 nucleotides line up with TRBD2. The trim removed 4 bases at V and 1 base at J, leaving 8 bases unmatched. CDR1 is DFQATT and CDR2 is SNEGSKA in the germline V gene (reference sequence). This CDR3 region has 16 residues. The CDR3 nucleotides read TGCAGTGCTAAATCCCAGAGCGGGGGGTCCTACAATGAGCAGTTCTTC. Translating it yields CSAKSQSGGSYNEQFF.

A few counts support this clonotype. This rearrangement joins TRBV5-1 to TRBJ2-3; D might be TRBD1 or TRBD2, each matching 5 bases. The CDR3 loop spans 16 amino acids. The germline V gene has CDR1 SGHRS and CDR2 YFSETQ. Deletions cut 3 bases from V and 5 bases from J, with 19 bases between. The CDR3 DNA reads TGCGCCAGCAGCTCACCCCCCTGGGACCCAGGAGATACGCAGTATTTT. Translated, it gives CASSSPPWDPGDTQYF.

This clonotype has just a few counts. This rearrangement joins TRBV4-2 to TRBJ2-7; 9 bases map to TRBD2. With 0 bases clipped from V and 1 base from J, the junction kept 10 bases outside the gene matches. Germline V gene sequence: CDR1 LGHNA, CDR2 YNFKEQ. The CDR3 runs to 18 residues. This chain's CDR3 is CASSQEVLGREGSYEQYF. The CDR3, as DNA: TGTGCCAGCAGCCAAGAAGTATTAGGGCGGGAGGGTTCCTACGAGCAGTACTTC.

The chain combines TRBV6-1 with TRBJ1-6, with D uncertain. This CDR3 is built from 14 residues. Trimming left V 6 bases short and J 7 bases short, with 13 bases between. In germline, CDR1 is MNHNS, CDR2 SASEGT. CDR3 region: CASSNRATNSPLHF. CDR3 nucleotides: TGTGCCAGCAGCAACCGGGCGACAAATTCACCCCTCCACTTT.

The chain employs TRBV5-1 and TRBJ2-4; 8 positions agree with TRBD2. V gave up 3 bases and J gave up 1 base; unmatched junction bases: 12. In germline, CDR1 is SGHRS, CDR2 YFSETQ. The CDR3 totals 18 residues. The CDR3: CASSSPGGEPGAKNIQYF. In DNA, the CDR3 is TGCGCCAGCAGCTCACCGGGGGGGGAACCCGGGGCCAAAAACATTCAGTACTTC.

This clonotype was seen many times. The gene calls are TRBV7-6 and TRBJ2-1, with D perhaps matching TRBD1 (5 bases). The CDR3 loop spans 13 amino acids. Germline CDR1 SGHVS, CDR2 FNYEAQ. Trimming took off 2 bases at V and 8 bases at J, with 10 bases between the two ends. For the CDR3, the DNA is TGTGCCAGCAGCTTAAACCAAGGGGATGAGCAGTTCTTC. It specifies CASSLNQGDEQFF.

This clonotype turned up a few times. The chain uses TRBV5-1 and TRBJ1-1, with TRBD1 as a possible D gene (5 bases). Trimming removed 0 bases at V and 0 bases at J, with 15 bases between. From germline, CDR1 is SGHRS and CDR2 YFSETQ. This CDR3 spans 17 amino acids. The chain's CDR3 is CASSLGPERGVNTEAFF. In DNA, the CDR3 is TGCGCCAGCAGCTTGGGTCCCGAAAGAGGGGTGAACACTGAAGCTTTCTTT.

This clonotype was seen ten or more times. This sequence joins TRBV7-2 and TRBJ2-5, with TRBD2 matching over 8 bases. The CDR3 has 14 residues. CDR1 is SGHTA, CDR2 FQGNSA, per germline. Trimming took 5 bases from V and 7 from J; bases not matched to a gene: 9. CDR3 amino acids: CASSPGGPLRTQYF. In DNA form, the CDR3 reads TGTGCCAGCAGCCCGGGAGGGCCCCTCAGGACCCAGTACTTC.

The CDR3 is CATRDRRGPTLYNEQFF. CDR3 coding DNA: TGTGCCACCAGGGACAGGCGCGGGCCCACTCTATACAATGAGCAGTTCTTC. The chain combines TRBV15 with TRBJ2-1, with 7 bases identical to TRBD1. This CDR3 region has 17 residues. V shed 6 bases and J 4 bases; nucleotides not matched to a gene: 15. CDR1 is LNHNV and CDR2 is YYDKDF in the germline V gene (reference sequence).

The chain recombines TRBV19 with TRBJ2-6, with D unresolved. V dropped 7 bases and J dropped 1 base, with 8 bases sitting between them. CDR1 and CDR2 from the germline V gene are LNHDA and SQIVND (reference sequence). CDR3 length: 14 amino acids. CDR3 in DNA: TGTGCCAGTAATGAGCGATCTGGGGCCAACGTCCTGACTTTC. Translation: CASNERSGANVLTF. The whole variable domain, remainder taken from reference TRBV19 and TRBJ2-6, is DGGITQSPKYLFRKEGQNVTLSCEQNLNHDAMYWYRQDPGQGLRLIYYSQIVNDFQKGDIAEGYSVSREKKESFPLTVTSAQKNPTAFYLCASNERSGANVLTFGAGSRLTVL.

This sequence joins TRBV5-5 and TRBJ2-3; 10 bases map to TRBD1. Losses at the gene ends were 4 bases for V and 1 base for J; bases not matched to a gene: 3. Germline CDR1 reads SGHKS; CDR2 reads YYEKEE (reference sequence). The CDR3 contains 15 residues. The CDR3 bases are TGTGCCAGCAGCACCGGGACAGGGGGCACAGATACGCAGTATTTT. Protein product: CASSTGTGGTDTQYF.

The table lists this clonotype with a few counts. The chain uses TRBV10-3 and TRBJ2-7, with D perhaps matching TRBD1 or TRBD2 (5 bases each). The germline gives CDR1 ENHRY, CDR2 SYGVKD. The CDR3 runs to 13 residues. V lost 0 bases and J 7 bases, leaving 10 bases between the germline ends. CDR3 DNA sequence: TGTGCCATCAGTGAGTCGGGGACGTATGAGCAGTACGTC. This sequence encodes CAISESGTYEQYV.

The chain has TRBV5-1 and TRBJ2-1; 10 bases align to TRBD1. There are 15 residues in the CDR3. Per germline, CDR1 SGHRS and CDR2 YFSETQ. V dropped 4 bases and J dropped 6; count of bases not matched to a gene: 7. The CDR3 bases are TGCGCCAGCAGCCTACAGGACAGGGGGGGCAATGAGCAGTTCTTC. Amino acids: CASSLQDRGGNEQFF.

This clonotype was detected many times. The chain links TRBV5-1 to TRBJ2-3; 9 nucleotides line up with TRBD2. The CDR3 consists of 15 residues. V shed 1 base, J shed 5 bases, and the junction held 5 bases outside the gene matches. The germline V gene encodes CDR1 SGHRS and CDR2 YFSETQ. CDR3 nucleotides: TGCGCCAGCAGCTTGATGGGACTAGCAGAAGATACGCAGTATTTT. It specifies CASSLMGLAEDTQYF.

This clonotype was observed a few times. The CDR3 DNA follows: TGCAGTGCCCAACTAGCGCGGAATGAGCAGTTCTTC. It codes for CSAQLARNEQFF. The J gene is TRBJ2-1, the V gene TRBV20-1; 7 positions match TRBD2. CDR1 DFQATT and CDR2 SNEGSKA come from the germline V gene (reference sequence). V lost 6 bases and J lost 7; bases outside the gene matches: 6. The CDR3 is 12 residues long.

The chain carries TRBV7-2 and TRBJ2-2; a weak D match, TRBD2 (5 bases). Germline CDR1 reads SGHTA; CDR2 reads FQGNSA. The CDR3 covers 15 residues. V gave up 5 bases and J gave up 4 bases, with 14 bases separating them. The CDR3 here is CASSPPYGSTGELFF. CDR3 in DNA: TGTGCCAGCAGCCCCCCCTATGGGAGCACCGGGGAGCTGTTTTTT.

V and J are TRBV29-1 and TRBJ2-5; 9 bases agree with TRBD2. Germline V gene lookup returns CDR1 SQVTM and CDR2 ANQGSEA. Trimming took 6 bases from V and 3 from J; bases not matched to a gene: 11. The CDR3 contains 15 residues. DNA of the CDR3: TGCAGCGTGGACGGACTAGCGCTGGGGAAAGAGACCCAGTACTTC. It encodes CSVDGLALGKETQYF.

The chain joins TRBV14 to TRBJ1-1; D remains ambiguous. This CDR3 comprises 17 residues. Germline V gene data show CDR1 as SGHDN and CDR2 as FVKESK. V lost 3 bases and J 4 bases, leaving 21 bases between the germline ends. CDR3 sequence reads: CASSHSRDTPRSTEAFF. The CDR3 DNA sequence: TGTGCCAGCAGCCATTCAAGGGATACCCCGAGGAGCACTGAAGCTTTCTTT.

As regards this clonotype: Relative to the germline gene, one junction end is altered; a read error may explain this. The chain employs TRBV10-3 and TRBJ2-2; TRBD2 agrees at 11 bases. Per germline, CDR1 ENHRY and CDR2 SYGVKD. The CDR3 consists of 16 residues. The DNA of the CDR3 is TGTGCCACCACTACCATAGCGGGAGGGGAAACCGGGGACCTGTTTTTT. Protein: CATTTIAGGETGDLFF.

This chain uses TRBV5-1 with TRBJ2-5; a weak D match, TRBD1 (6 bases). V lost 4 bases and J 4 bases, leaving 20 bases between the germline ends. The CDR3 covers 16 residues. CDR1 and CDR2 (germline): SGHRS, YFSETQ. The CDR3 is CASSPGIGGASETQYF. DNA of the CDR3: TGCGCCAGCAGCCCTGGGATTGGGGGCGCCTCAGAGACCCAGTACTTC.

As regards this clonotype: It may be a read error: a sequence one base away is much more abundant. The chain couples TRBV5-8 to TRBJ2-1; the match to TRBD1 covers 8 bases. CDR3 size: 15 residues. From germline, CDR1 is SGHTS and CDR2 YDEGEE. The V and J ends lost 0 bases and 8 bases, in that order; junction bases with no gene match: 7. The CDR3 DNA reads as TGTGCCAGCAGCTTGGTGGACAGGGTTGCTGATGAGCAGTTCTTC. Amino acid sequence: CASSLVDRVADEQFF.

The rearrangement uses TRBV15 and TRBJ2-1; TRBD2 matches at 9 bases. V dropped 0 bases and J dropped 9; count of bases not matched to a gene: 9. This CDR3 has 16 residues. Looked up from germline, CDR1 is LNHNV and CDR2 is YYDKDF (reference sequence). Here the CDR3 reads CATSRDRASGMVEQFF. In DNA, the CDR3 is TGTGCCACCAGCAGAGATCGGGCTAGCGGGATGGTTGAGCAGTTCTTC.

There are many counts of this clonotype. The chain recombines TRBV4-1 with TRBJ1-4; possibly TRBD1 for D (6 bases). Germline loops: CDR1 MGHRA, CDR2 YSYEKL. The CDR3 contains 15 residues. The V and J ends lost 2 bases and 6 bases respectively, with 13 bases between them. The CDR3 DNA follows: TGCGCCAGCAGCCAACCACGGGAGGGGGATGAAAAACTGTTTTTT. It is translated as CASSQPREGDEKLFF.